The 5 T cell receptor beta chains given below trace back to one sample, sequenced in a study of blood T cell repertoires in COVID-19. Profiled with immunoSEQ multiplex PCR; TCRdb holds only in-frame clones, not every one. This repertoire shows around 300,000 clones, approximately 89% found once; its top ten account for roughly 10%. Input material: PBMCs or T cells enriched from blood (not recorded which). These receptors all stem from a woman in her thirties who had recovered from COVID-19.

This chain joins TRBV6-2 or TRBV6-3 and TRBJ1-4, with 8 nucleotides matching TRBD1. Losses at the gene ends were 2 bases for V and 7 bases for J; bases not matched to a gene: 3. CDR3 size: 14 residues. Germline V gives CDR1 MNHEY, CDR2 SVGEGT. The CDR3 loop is CASSYPGQGEKLFF. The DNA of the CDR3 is TGTGCCAGCAGTTACCCTGGACAGGGTGAAAAACTGTTTTTT.

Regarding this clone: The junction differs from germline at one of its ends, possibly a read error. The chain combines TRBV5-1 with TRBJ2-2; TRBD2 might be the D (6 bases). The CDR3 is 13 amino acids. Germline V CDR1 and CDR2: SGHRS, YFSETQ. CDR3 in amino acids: CVSSLSGTGELFF. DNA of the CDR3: TGCGTCAGCAGCCTCAGCGGGACCGGGGAGCTGTTTTTT.

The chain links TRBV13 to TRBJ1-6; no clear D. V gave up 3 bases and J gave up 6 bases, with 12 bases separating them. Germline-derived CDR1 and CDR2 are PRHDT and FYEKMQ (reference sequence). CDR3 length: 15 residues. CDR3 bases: TGTGCCAGCAGCTTTCCAGGAATCCGTAATTCACCCCTCCACTTT. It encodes CASSFPGIRNSPLHF.

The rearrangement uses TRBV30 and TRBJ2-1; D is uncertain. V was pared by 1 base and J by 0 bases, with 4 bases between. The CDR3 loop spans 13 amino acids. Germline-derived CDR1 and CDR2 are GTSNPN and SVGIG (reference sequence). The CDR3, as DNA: TGTGCCTGGAGTGGGAGCTCCTACAATGAGCAGTTCTTC. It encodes CAWSGSSYNEQFF. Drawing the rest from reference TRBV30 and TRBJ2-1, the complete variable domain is SQTIHQWPATLVQPVGSPLSLECTVEGTSNPNLYWYRQAAGRGLQLLFYSVGIGQISSEVPQNLSASRPQDRQFILSSKKLLLSDSGFYLCAWSGSSYNEQFFGPGTRLTVL.

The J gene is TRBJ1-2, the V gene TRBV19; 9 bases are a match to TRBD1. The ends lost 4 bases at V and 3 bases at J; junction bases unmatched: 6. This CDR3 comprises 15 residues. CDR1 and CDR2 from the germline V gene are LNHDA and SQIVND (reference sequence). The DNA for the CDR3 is TGTGCCAGTAGTAGTAAACAGGGGGCGGACTATGGCTACACCTTC. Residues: CASSSKQGADYGYTF.